This T cell receptor beta chain is drawn from a study of metastatic and nonmetastatic thyroid tumors. Study conclusions and caveats: It was reportedly found that TCR beta diversity was significantly higher in malignant thyroid tumors than in benign nodules, a difference seen in both blood and tumor samples.

CDR1 MNHEY and CDR2 SVGEGT come from the germline V gene. This CDR3 is 16 amino acids long. The V and J ends lost 6 bases and 5 bases respectively, with 21 bases between them. Using MiXCR, TCRdb re-called clones from the PCR reads. The table includes 22,000 or so clones, 23% detected once. Thyroid surgery took place with no prior treatment in any patient. This clone was counted a few times. The antigen remains unidentified. The sequencing input was blood. J is TRBJ2-3 and V is TRBV6-2 or TRBV6-3, with TRBD1 as a possible D gene (5 bases). This clonotype was obtained from a male donor with papillary thyroid cancer or a benign thyroid nodule (not recorded which). Some clones in this sample may be carry-over from other donors' samples. CDR3 amino acids: CASRPPTPAQGDTQYF. The DNA for the CDR3 is TGTGCCAGCAGACCTCCGACCCCCGCCCAGGGAGATACGCAGTATTTT.